This T cell receptor beta chain came from a study of regulatory T cells in long-lasting Graves disease. Broader study findings: TRBV28, TRBJ1-2 and TRBJ2-5 emerged as the favored segments in persistent disease.

The germline gives CDR1 MNHEY, CDR2 SVGAGI. The CDR3 covers 15 residues. This clonotype was counted a single time. Antigen: not known. Sequence at one end of the junction differs from germline and may be a read error. Both iRepertoire HTBI primers and Arm-PCR of CDR3 regions were used to build the TCR beta libraries. From the multiplex PCR reads, TCRdb called clonotypes with MiXCR, one entry per CDR3 protein. Of approximately 380,000 distinct CDR3 sequences detected, around 21% appear once; the ten largest clones hold more than 20%. The sample's time point: persistent/refractory GD, antithyroid drugs over 5 years with positive TRAb. There was RNA extracted from PBMCs, and the TCR library was made from it. Each of the patients was recruited from an endocrinology department situated in Xi'an, China.

The sample consisted of peripheral blood mononuclear cells (PBMCs), taken when the disease was refractory, from a patient treated with antithyroid drugs. The rearrangement joins TRBV6-5 to TRBJ2-7, with 10 bases fitting TRBD1. The sequence was collected from a female donor with Graves disease. CDR3 residues: CAGSFRDRGIYEQYF. In nucleotides, the CDR3 is TGTGCCGGCAGTTTCCGGGACAGGGGTATATACGAGCAGTACTTC.